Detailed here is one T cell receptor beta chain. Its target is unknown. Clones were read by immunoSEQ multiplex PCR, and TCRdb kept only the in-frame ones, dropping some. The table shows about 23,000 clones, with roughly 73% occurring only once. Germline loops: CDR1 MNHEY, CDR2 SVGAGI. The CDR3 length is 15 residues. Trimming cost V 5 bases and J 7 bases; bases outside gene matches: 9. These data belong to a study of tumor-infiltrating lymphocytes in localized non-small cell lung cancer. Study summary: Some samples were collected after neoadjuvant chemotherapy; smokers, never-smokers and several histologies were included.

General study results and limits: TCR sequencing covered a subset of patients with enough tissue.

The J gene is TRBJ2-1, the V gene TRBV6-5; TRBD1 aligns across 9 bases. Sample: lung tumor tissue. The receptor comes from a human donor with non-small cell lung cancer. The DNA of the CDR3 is TGTGCCAGCAGTACCACCGGGACAGGGAAGAATGAGCAGTTCTTC. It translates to CASSTTGTGKNEQFF.